The present entry profiles one TCR beta chain with its context. As yet, its antigen is unknown. The V gene lost 1 base and the J gene lost 2 bases, with 13 bases spanning the gap. Looked up from germline, CDR1 is SGHTA and CDR2 is FQGNSA. The CDR3 is made up of 16 amino acids. This sample is part of a study of T-cell memory formation after mild COVID-19. Study-wide context: The TCR clusters were mostly specific to one donor.

Study-wide points: Clones that contracted clustered mainly in CM and EM if CD4+ and in EMRA if CD8+. A second wave expanding day 15 to 37 was CD4+-biased; contracting clones were balanced.

Using its own MiXCR run on the 5' RACE reads, TCRdb lists one record per CDR3 protein. Counted here are 140,000 to 150,000 distinct CDR3 sequences, approximately 25% occurring once; the ten biggest clones make up around 24%. The sample comprised PBMCs or a T cell subset sorted from them (not recorded which). The TCR sequence derives from an adult woman who had mild COVID-19 (a few samples of this study predate the infection). Cell type and time point are not known. This chain links TRBV7-2 with TRBJ2-3; weak D call: TRBD2 (5 bases). As DNA, the CDR3 is TGTGCCAGCAGCTTAGGAGGGTACCGACTCACAGATACGCAGTATTTT. Translation gives CASSLGGYRLTDTQYF.